This paragraph reports one T cell receptor (beta chain). Clones were read by immunoSEQ multiplex PCR, and TCRdb kept only the in-frame ones, dropping some. The sample has 190,000 or so clones, just under 80% seen once; the top ten hold about 2.8%. The data derive from a study of blood T cell repertoires in COVID-19. As for the study in general: Both acute and convalescent COVID-19 samples were obtained from the United States, Italy and Spain.

The CDR3 contains 16 residues. The germline gives CDR1 KGHSH, CDR2 LQKENI. V was trimmed by 6 bases and J by 2 bases, leaving 20 bases between them. This TCR was sampled from a woman of 80 years or more with active or convalescent COVID-19. Sequenced input: peripheral blood. The chain employs TRBV18 and TRBJ2-7, with D possibly matching TRBD2 (5 bases). The CDR3 DNA is TGTGCCAGCTCCGGTCCCCAAGAGGGTCGCCCCTACGAGCAGTACTTC. This encodes CASSGPQEGRPYEQYF.